This passage covers 21 T cell receptor beta chains from one sample sequenced in a study of blood T cell repertoires in COVID-19. The data were produced by immunoSEQ multiplex PCR, yet TCRdb's version contains in-frame clones alone and is incomplete. The sample holds roughly 38,000 clones; about three quarters are singletons and the top ten take 30% to 35%. The material sequenced was peripheral blood. The receptors come from a man in his sixties with acute or convalescent COVID-19.

The J gene is TRBJ2-3, the V gene TRBV2; 8 bases line up with TRBD2. CDR1 SNHLY and CDR2 FYNNEI come from the germline V gene. J lost 1 base, V lost 7 bases, and 4 bases had no gene match. CDR3 size: 14 residues. The CDR3 region is CASNPTSGTDTQYF. The CDR3 bases are TGTGCCAGCAACCCGACTAGCGGCACAGATACGCAGTATTTT. Variable domain in full (rest from reference TRBV2 and TRBJ2-3): EPEVTQTPSHQVTQMGQEVILRCVPISNHLYFYWYRQILGQKVEFLVSFYNNEISEKSEIFDDQFSVERPDGSNFTLKIRSTKLEDSAMYFCASNPTSGTDTQYFGPGTRLTVL.

The chain has TRBV10-3 and TRBJ2-7; possibly TRBD2 for D (6 bases). This CDR3 region has 14 residues. V shed 5 bases and J shed 3 bases, with 14 bases lying between them. Germline-derived CDR1 and CDR2 are ENHRY and SYGVKD. The CDR3 bases are TGTGCCATCAGTAGGGTGGGAGGAGGCTACGAGCAGTACTTC. It encodes CAISRVGGGYEQYF.

The chain links TRBV18 to TRBJ2-7; D unclear. Germline lookup yields CDR1 KGHSH and CDR2 LQKENI. Between the trimmed V and J ends, which lost 3 bases and 6 bases, there was a span of 15 bases. The CDR3 spans 14 residues. The CDR3: CASSPDRPDSEQYF. Here the CDR3 DNA reads TGTGCCAGCTCACCCGATCGCCCCGACTCCGAGCAGTACTTC.

The chain is built from TRBV7-2 and TRBJ2-1; D possibly corresponds to TRBD2 (7 bases). In germline, CDR1 is SGHTA, CDR2 FQGNSA. V shed 8 bases and J shed 5 bases, with 22 bases lying between them. The CDR3 is 16 residues long. The chain's CDR3 is CASGGGGSLFDNEQFF. The CDR3 DNA is TGTGCCAGCGGGGGGGGCGGGAGCCTATTTGACAATGAGCAGTTCTTC.

This clone was seen once. This chain links TRBV11-2 with TRBJ2-2, with 8 bases identical to TRBD2. This CDR3 has 17 amino acids. Germline assignment: CDR1 SGHAT and CDR2 FQNNGV. Trimming at V came to 5 bases and at J to 3 bases, leaving 11 bases not matched to a gene. CDR3 protein: CASSPTMGLGYTGELFF. The CDR3, as DNA: TGTGCCAGCAGCCCGACAATGGGACTAGGTTACACCGGGGAGCTGTTTTTT.

The chain joins TRBV6-6 to TRBJ2-7; weak D call: TRBD1 (6 bases). There are 14 residues in the CDR3. Trimming pared 4 bases from V and 4 bases from J, leaving 14 bases between. Germline V gene lookup returns CDR1 MNHNY and CDR2 SVGAGI (reference sequence). CDR3 sequence reads: CASSSENRAYEQYF. CDR3 in DNA: TGTGCCAGCAGTTCTGAGAACAGGGCTTACGAGCAGTACTTC.

The chain uses TRBV19 and TRBJ2-1, with D possibly TRBD2 on 6 matching bases. The CDR3 loop spans 12 amino acids. The V end lost 7 bases, the J end lost 6 bases, and 10 bases lay between the germline ends. CDR1 and CDR2 (germline): LNHDA, SQIVND (reference sequence). DNA for the CDR3: TGTGCCAGTACCCGGGGGTTCAATGAGCAGTTCTTC. Translated: CASTRGFNEQFF.

V and J are TRBV30 and TRBJ2-2; 9 bases are a match to TRBD1. CDR1 is GTSNPN and CDR2 is SVGIG in the germline V gene (reference sequence). V shed 4 bases, J shed 5 bases, and the junction held 5 bases outside the gene matches. This CDR3 contains 14 residues. CDR3 residues: CAWNRQGGTGELFF. CDR3 nucleotides: TGTGCCTGGAATAGACAGGGGGGGACCGGGGAGCTGTTTTTT.

The J gene is TRBJ1-2, the V gene TRBV10-3; D call uncertain. The V end lost 5 bases, the J end lost 4 bases, and 11 bases lay between the germline ends. Germline V gene lookup returns CDR1 ENHRY and CDR2 SYGVKD. CDR3 length equals 13 residues. The CDR3 nucleotides are TGTGCCATCAGTACCGGGGAGGCCTATGGCTACACCTTC. Translated, it gives CAISTGEAYGYTF.

The chain combines TRBV24-1 with TRBJ2-7, with a weak D call TRBD1 (6 bases). The CDR3 is 12 amino acids. Germline CDR1 reads KGHDR; CDR2 reads SFDVKD. V lost 4 bases to trimming and J lost 7 bases, with 10 bases between them. This CDR3 is CATSEGGEEQYF. CDR3 bases: TGTGCCACCAGTGAAGGGGGAGAGGAGCAGTACTTC.

J is TRBJ2-3 and V is TRBV12-3 or TRBV12-4, with unresolved D. This CDR3 has 13 amino acids. Trimming pared 1 base from V and 6 bases from J, leaving 8 bases between. CDR3 in DNA: TGTGCCAGCAGTTTAGGAGGCGTGGATACGCAGTATTTT. Protein product: CASSLGGVDTQYF.

The chain combines TRBV14 with TRBJ2-7, with TRBD1 matching 8 bases. J was trimmed by 7 bases and V by 1 base; bases with no gene match: 9. The CDR3 extends over 15 amino acids. Per germline, CDR1 SGHDN and CDR2 FVKESK. CDR3 loop: CASSQGQGLTSEQYF. CDR3 bases: TGTGCCAGCAGCCAAGGACAGGGGCTGACTAGTGAGCAGTACTTC.

The rearrangement links TRBV7-2 to TRBJ2-3; TRBD2 aligns across 12 bases. Germline CDR1 is SGHTA and CDR2 is FQGNSA. With 3 bases clipped from V and 4 bases from J, the junction kept 8 bases outside the gene matches. The CDR3 consists of 17 residues. CDR3 sequence reads: CASSFRTSGIGADTQYF. The CDR3 coding sequence is TGTGCCAGCAGCTTCAGGACTAGCGGGATAGGTGCAGATACGCAGTATTTT. The whole variable domain, remainder taken from reference TRBV7-2 and TRBJ2-3, is GAGVSQSPSNKVTEKGKDVELRCDPISGHTALYWYRQSLGQGLEFLIYFQGNSAPDKSGLPSDRFSAERTGGSVSTLTIQRTQQEDSAVYLCASSFRTSGIGADTQYFGPGTRLTVL.

This clone was detected only a few times. The chain links TRBV7-8 to TRBJ1-5; 7 nucleotides agree with TRBD1. The CDR3 runs to 14 residues. Germline V gene lookup returns CDR1 SGHVS and CDR2 FQNEAQ. Trimming cost V 0 bases and J 6 bases; bases outside gene matches: 2. CDR3 residues: CASSLADRTQPQHF. The CDR3, as DNA: TGTGCCAGCAGCTTAGCGGACAGGACTCAGCCCCAGCATTTT. Filled out from reference TRBV7-8 and TRBJ1-5, the complete variable domain reads GAGVSQSPRYKVAKRGQDVALRCDPISGHVSLFWYQQALGQGPEFLTYFQNEAQLDKSGLPSDRFFAERPEGSVSTLKIQRTQQEDSAVYLCASSLADRTQPQHFGDGTRLSIL.

The chain uses TRBV6-6 and TRBJ2-7, with 11 bases identical to TRBD2. Per the germline V gene, CDR1 is MNHNY and CDR2 is SVGAGI (reference sequence). Germline trimming cut 5 bases from V and 3 bases from J; bases unmatched to any gene: 6. CDR3 length equals 15 residues. The chain's CDR3 is CASSRPGLADYEQYF. CDR3 sequence (DNA): TGTGCCAGCAGTCGCCCGGGACTAGCGGACTACGAGCAGTACTTC.

The chain carries TRBV14 and TRBJ1-2; TRBD1 aligns across 7 bases. Germline CDR1 reads SGHDN; CDR2 reads FVKESK. This CDR3 has 14 residues. V lost 0 bases, J lost 7 bases, and 5 bases stayed unmatched. In nucleotides, the CDR3 is TGTGCCAGCAGCCAAGAGACAGGGACTCGTGGCTACACCTTC. It is translated as CASSQETGTRGYTF. The entire variable domain, with the rest obtained from reference TRBV14 and TRBJ1-2, is as follows: EAGVTQFPSHSVIEKGQTVTLRCDPISGHDNLYWYRRVMGKEIKFLLHFVKESKQDESGMPNNRFLAERTGGTYSTLKVQPAELEDSGVYFCASSQETGTRGYTFGSGTRLTVV.

The CDR3 here is CASSLVTGGSGANVLTF. Here the CDR3 DNA reads TGTGCCAGCAGCTTAGTTACAGGGGGCTCTGGGGCCAACGTCCTGACTTTC. V and J are TRBV11-3 and TRBJ2-6; 8 nucleotides agree with TRBD1. Unmatched junction bases numbered 2, after V lost 1 base and J lost 0 bases. The V gene's germline CDR1 is SGHNT and CDR2 YENEEA. CDR3 length: 17 residues. The full variable domain, its missing parts supplied by reference TRBV11-3 and TRBJ2-6, is EAGVVQSPRYKIIEKKQPVAFWCNPISGHNTLYWYLQNLGQGPELLIRYENEEAVDDSQLPKDRFSAERLKGVDSTLKIQPAELGDSAVYLCASSLVTGGSGANVLTFGAGSRLTVL.

CDR3 amino acids: CASSSQVAGGGAYEQYF. In DNA, the CDR3 is TGTGCCAGCAGCTCCCAGGTAGCGGGAGGCGGGGCCTACGAGCAGTACTTC. The chain links TRBV7-8 to TRBJ2-7; 10 bases are a match to TRBD2. Per germline, CDR1 SGHVS and CDR2 FQNEAQ. V shed 4 bases and J 2 bases; nucleotides not matched to a gene: 11. The CDR3 runs 17 residues.

This clone was found once. CDR3 loop: CASSYPRRLPSPFNEKLFF. CDR3 nucleotide sequence: TGTGCCAGCAGTTACCCGAGGAGACTTCCGTCCCCGTTTAATGAAAAACTGTTTTTT. This sequence joins TRBV6-2 or TRBV6-3 and TRBJ1-4; D ambiguous. Trimming took off 2 bases at V and 4 bases at J, with 23 bases between the two ends. Germline CDR1 MNHEY, CDR2 SVGEGT. The CDR3 totals 19 residues.

This chain joins TRBV5-1 and TRBJ2-3; 12 positions agree with TRBD2. J gave up 6 bases and V 6 bases, and 14 bases lay outside the gene matches. The CDR3 is 17 amino acids. Germline values: CDR1 SGHRS, CDR2 YFSETQ. The CDR3 DNA reads TGCGCCAGCAACCATGGCCCTAGCGGGGGGGATAGTGATACGCAGTATTTT. Translated: CASNHGPSGGDSDTQYF.

The rearrangement joins TRBV11-3 to TRBJ1-2; 10 bases match TRBD1. Per the germline V gene, CDR1 is SGHNT and CDR2 is YENEEA. Losses at the gene ends were 3 bases for V and 6 bases for J; bases not matched to a gene: 7. The CDR3 sequence is 15 residues long. The DNA of the CDR3 is TGTGCCAGCAGCTTGTTACCGGGACAGGGGAATGGCTACACCTTC. Translation gives CASSLLPGQGNGYTF.